These 14 T cell receptor beta chains came from one sample sequenced in a study of blood T cell repertoires in COVID-19. Generated by immunoSEQ multiplex PCR, the TCRdb table keeps only in-frame clones and is missing some. The sample lists some 670,000 clones; over 80% were seen once. Sequencing input: peripheral blood. Source of these receptors: a woman between 18 and 29 years old with acute or convalescent COVID-19.

The chain has TRBV25-1 and TRBJ1-5; the D gene is possibly TRBD1 (6 bases). Between the trimmed V and J ends, which lost 6 bases and 4 bases, there was a span of 13 bases. Germline CDR1 reads MGHDK; CDR2 reads SYGVNS. The CDR3 totals 14 residues. CDR3 residues: CASSPRGWNQPQHF. For the CDR3, the DNA is TGTGCCAGCAGCCCCAGGGGTTGGAATCAGCCCCAGCATTTT.

V and J are TRBV7-2 and TRBJ1-1; maybe TRBD1 (6 bases). V shed 6 bases and J shed 4 bases, with 18 bases lying between them. CDR3 length: 15 residues. The germline V gene has CDR1 SGHTA and CDR2 FQGNSA. CDR3 sequence reads: CASRDSDGLATEAFF. The CDR3, as DNA: TGTGCCAGCAGGGACAGCGACGGCCTTGCCACTGAAGCTTTCTTT.

Concerning this clone: Its ends do not fully match the called genes, so a read error is possible. The chain couples TRBV28 to TRBJ1-4, with D unclear. Germline lookup yields CDR1 MDHEN and CDR2 SYDVKM. The CDR3 is 14 residues long. The chain's CDR3 is CASSAALRPTSPPF. The CDR3, as DNA: TGTGCCAGCAGCGCGGCCCTAAGACCGACTTCCCCCCCCTTT.

The chain employs TRBV5-6 and TRBJ1-5, with TRBD1 matching 10 bases. J gave up 5 bases and V 1 base, and 6 bases lay outside the gene matches. Germline V gives CDR1 SGHDT, CDR2 YYEEEE. This CDR3 is built from 16 residues. CDR3 sequence (DNA): TGTGCCAGCAGCTTGCGAGAGACAGGGGGCTATCAGCCCCAGCATTTT. Encoded protein: CASSLRETGGYQPQHF.

This chain joins TRBV5-1 and TRBJ1-1, with TRBD1 matching over 12 bases. The CDR3 sequence is 15 residues long. Trimming at V came to 0 bases and at J to 7 bases, leaving 4 bases not matched to a gene. CDR1 and CDR2 from the germline V gene are SGHRS and YFSETQ. The CDR3, as DNA: TGCGCCAGCAGCTTGGGGGACAGGGGGCGGATTGAAGCTTTCTTT. Its protein is CASSLGDRGRIEAFF.

A single count supports this clone. The gene calls are TRBV12-5 and TRBJ1-2; 7 nucleotides line up with TRBD1. Unmatched junction bases numbered 6, after V lost 7 bases and J lost 4 bases. Germline CDR1 is LGHNT and CDR2 is FRNRAP. This CDR3 has 13 residues. The CDR3: CASVGTETYGYTF. For the CDR3, the DNA is TGTGCTAGTGTGGGGACAGAGACCTATGGCTACACCTTC.

The chain couples TRBV7-9 to TRBJ1-1; TRBD1 matches 7 bases. Germline V gene lookup returns CDR1 SEHNR and CDR2 FQNEAQ (reference sequence). V was pared by 5 bases and J by 1 base, with 13 bases of the junction left unmatched. The CDR3 loop spans 17 amino acids. The CDR3 spells CASSPNRGPRENTEAFF. CDR3 nucleotide sequence: TGTGCCAGCAGCCCGAACAGGGGCCCTAGGGAGAACACTGAAGCTTTCTTT.

The chain recombines TRBV29-1 with TRBJ1-1; no clear D gene. The CDR3 is made up of 13 amino acids. Germline V gene data show CDR1 as SQVTM and CDR2 as ANQGSEA. Trimming removed 0 bases at V and 9 bases at J, with 14 bases between. CDR3 bases: TGCAGCGTTGAAGACCCCCTCGAGGGCAAAGCTTTCTTT. It is translated as CSVEDPLEGKAFF.

This clone was detected once. The gene calls are TRBV6-1 and TRBJ2-2; 13 nucleotides line up with TRBD2. The length of the CDR3 is 17 residues. Germline CDR1 MNHNS, CDR2 SASEGT. The ends lost 2 bases at V and 8 bases at J; junction bases unmatched: 8. CDR3 nucleotides: TGTGCCAGCAGTGAAAGGGGACTAGCGGGGATAGTAGGGGAGCTGTTTTTT. Encoded protein: CASSERGLAGIVGELFF.

V gene TRBV24-1 combines with J gene TRBJ2-3, with 7 bases identical to TRBD1. Germline V gives CDR1 KGHDR, CDR2 SFDVKD. This CDR3 has 15 amino acids. Trimming cost V 1 base and J 2 bases; bases outside gene matches: 2. CDR3 in amino acids: CATSDLGQDTDTQYF. CDR3 sequence (DNA): TGTGCCACCAGTGATTTAGGACAGGACACAGATACGCAGTATTTT.

The V gene is TRBV5-4, the J gene TRBJ2-7; 9 nucleotides align to TRBD1. V was pared by 0 bases and J by 3 bases, with 10 bases of the junction left unmatched. CDR1 and CDR2 (germline): SGHNT, YYREEE (reference sequence). The CDR3 totals 17 residues. DNA of the CDR3: TGTGCCAGCAGCTTGGACCCCATCCGACAGGGGGGCTACGAGCAGTACTTC. The encoded protein is CASSLDPIRQGGYEQYF.

As for this clone: In the same sample, other DNA sequences code for this CDR3. The chain couples TRBV18 to TRBJ1-5; 7 bases match TRBD1. The CDR3 covers 14 residues. Germline CDR1 is KGHSH and CDR2 is LQKENI. The junction had 0 bases not matched to a gene; V was cut back by 2 bases and J by 2 bases. The CDR3 region is CASSPTGGNQPQHF. The CDR3 nucleotides are TGTGCCAGCTCACCAACAGGGGGCAATCAGCCCCAGCATTTT.

The table lists this clone with a count of one. The J gene is TRBJ1-4, the V gene TRBV5-1; no definite D call. Germline V CDR1 and CDR2: SGHRS, YFSETQ. The CDR3 is 16 amino acids. Trimming cost V 0 bases and J 0 bases, with 9 bases left between them. In DNA form, the CDR3 reads TGCGCCAGCAGCTTGGGGGTCGGGACAACTAATGAAAAACTGTTTTTT. This encodes CASSLGVGTTNEKLFF.

The chain has TRBV6-6 and TRBJ1-6; no definite D call. There are 13 residues in the CDR3. CDR1 is MNHNY and CDR2 is SVGAGI in the germline V gene (reference sequence). Trimming took off 2 bases at V and 10 bases at J, with 9 bases between the two ends. CDR3 DNA: TGTGCCAGCAGTTACGCGCCTAAGTCACCCCTCCACTTT. Translating it yields CASSYAPKSPLHF.